The rows below give T cell receptor beta chains drawn from one sample of a study of regulatory dendritic cells for organ transplantation. No antigens are known for them. Sequencing used immunoSEQ multiplex PCR; TCRdb keeps in-frame clones, though not all of them. The repertoire holds approximately 11,000 clones, with roughly 91% as singletons. The sequenced sample was naive CD8+ T cells from blood cultured with dendritic cells. These receptors were obtained from a human donor in good health. CDR3s include the opening cysteine and the closing phenylalanine or tryptophan. A D gene is named only where the DNA matches it firmly. For some rows the clone size is stated as once, few or many, or as a class when expanded; others skip it.

clone_size	v_call	d_call	j_call	cdr3_aa	cdr3_nt
-	TRBV9	-	TRBJ1-1	CASSEHGAMNTEAFF	TGTGCCAGCAGCGAACACGGGGCTATGAACACTGAAGCTTTCTTT
-	TRBV7-3	TRBD2	TRBJ2-5	CASSLNSGETQYF	TGTGCCAGCAGCTTAAATAGCGGGGAGACCCAGTACTTC
-	TRBV5-4	-	TRBJ2-2	CASSLSFGSKDGELFF	TGTGCCAGCAGCTTAAGTTTCGGGAGTAAGGACGGGGAGCTGTTTTTT
-	TRBV10-3	TRBD2	TRBJ2-3	CAISESPSGASTDTQYF	TGTGCCATCAGTGAGAGTCCTAGCGGAGCTAGCACAGATACGCAGTATTTT
-	TRBV2	-	TRBJ1-2	CASRARGAYGYTF	TGTGCCAGCAGGGCCAGGGGAGCCTATGGCTACACCTTC
-	TRBV4-1	-	TRBJ1-2	CASSPLQSPQGYTF	TGCGCCAGCAGCCCTCTACAGTCCCCTCAAGGCTACACCTTC
once	TRBV13	-	TRBJ2-1	CASSLQGGEQFF	TGTGCCAGCAGCTTACAGGGTGGTGAGCAGTTCTTC
-	TRBV5-4	-	TRBJ2-2	CASSFSENTGELFF	TGTGCCAGCAGCTTTAGCGAGAACACCGGGGAGCTGTTTTTT
-	TRBV9	TRBD2	TRBJ2-7	CASSVAGLAFPEQYF	TGTGCCAGCAGCGTAGCGGGACTAGCTTTCCCCGAGCAGTACTTC
-	TRBV19	-	TRBJ2-4	CASSISGNIQYF	TGTGCCAGTAGTATCTCTGGGAACATTCAGTACTTC
-	TRBV5-5	-	TRBJ1-1	CASSFFGHSEGKNTEAFF	TGTGCCAGCAGCTTTTTTGGCCACAGCGAGGGGAAGAACACTGAAGCTTTCTTT
-	TRBV9	-	TRBJ1-4	CASSETGMDEKLFF	TGTGCCAGCAGCGAAACAGGGATGGATGAAAAACTGTTTTTT
-	TRBV14	TRBD2	TRBJ2-3	CASSQGGRGTQYF	TGTGCCAGCAGCCAGGGCGGGAGAGGTACGCAGTATTTT